Given below is one T cell receptor (beta chain) in context. Its antigen remains unknown. This specimen belongs to a study of memory CD4+ T cells and cytomegalovirus serostatus. Findings and caveats of the study: Of 150 to 200 reported CMV TCRbeta sequences, roughly 67 were found in memory CD4+ repertoires. Suggested: most of the CMV-linked TCR signature lies in CD4+ memory cells.

The sort gate was single viable CD3+CD4+CD8-CD45RO+ cells for memory CD4+ T cells. Per the study methods: Out-of-frame sequences were removed, leaving around 2.2 million distinct TCRbeta sequences. This table comes from immunoSEQ multiplex PCR, and its TCRdb copy is limited to in-frame clones, with some not included. V, J and clone size derive from that table, while D and trimming were established from the DNA sequence. The sample includes about 75,000 clones, about 73% of them seen just once. The germline V gene has CDR1 LGHNA and CDR2 YNFKEQ. The V end lost 4 bases, the J end lost 6 bases, and 15 bases lay between the germline ends. CDR3 length equals 15 residues.

The chain employs TRBV4-2 and TRBJ1-4; unclear D gene. The specimen was memory CD4+ T cells from blood. This receptor was taken from an adult in good health and CMV-seropositive. CDR3: CASSLIGSRDEKLFF. The CDR3 DNA reads TGTGCCAGCAGCCTGATAGGGAGTAGAGATGAAAAACTGTTTTTT.